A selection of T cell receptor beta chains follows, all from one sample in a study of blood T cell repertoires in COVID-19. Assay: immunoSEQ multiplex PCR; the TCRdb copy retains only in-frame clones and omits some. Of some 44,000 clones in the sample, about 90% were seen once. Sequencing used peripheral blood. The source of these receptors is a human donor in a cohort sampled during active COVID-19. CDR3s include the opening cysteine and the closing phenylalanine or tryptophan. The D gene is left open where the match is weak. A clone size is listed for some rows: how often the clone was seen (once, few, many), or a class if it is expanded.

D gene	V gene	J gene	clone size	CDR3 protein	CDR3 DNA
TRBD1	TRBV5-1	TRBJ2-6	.	CASSPDRGRGVGANVLTF	TGCGCCAGCAGCCCCGACAGGGGGCGAGGGGTTGGGGCCAACGTCCTGACTTTC
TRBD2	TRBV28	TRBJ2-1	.	CASSFVGREGVAYNEQFF	TGTGCCAGCAGTTTTGTAGGGCGGGAGGGCGTCGCCTACAATGAGCAGTTCTTC
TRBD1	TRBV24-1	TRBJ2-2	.	CATSDAPGTGDTGELFF	TGTGCCACCAGTGATGCACCCGGGACAGGGGACACCGGGGAGCTGTTTTTT
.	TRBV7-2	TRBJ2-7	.	CASSLEGYGFSYEQYF	TGTGCCAGCAGCCTGGAGGGGTACGGGTTCTCCTACGAGCAGTACTTC
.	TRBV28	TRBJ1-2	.	CASIFPLPRGYGYTF	TGTGCCAGCATATTTCCCCTCCCCAGGGGCTATGGCTACACCTTC
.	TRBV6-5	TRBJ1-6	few	CASSYNLVGPLHF	TGTGCCAGCAGTTACAACTTGGTCGGACCCCTCCACTTT
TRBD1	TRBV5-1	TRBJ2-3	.	CASSSDRGGTDTQYF	TGCGCCAGCAGCTCAGACAGGGGGGGCACAGATACGCAGTATTTT
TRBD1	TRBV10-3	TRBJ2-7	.	CATHWDRFYEQYF	TGTGCCACCCACTGGGACAGGTTCTACGAGCAGTACTTC
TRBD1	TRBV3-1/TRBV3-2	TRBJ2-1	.	CASSRYILSGTGHNEQFF	TGTGCCAGCAGCCGTTACATATTATCCGGGACAGGACACAATGAGCAGTTCTTC
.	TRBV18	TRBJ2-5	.	CASSPPRGRGETQYF	TGTGCCAGCTCACCACCGAGAGGTCGGGGAGAGACCCAGTACTTC
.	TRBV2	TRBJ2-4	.	CASSERQAKNIQYF	TGTGCCAGCAGTGAGCGACAGGCTAAAAACATTCAGTACTTC
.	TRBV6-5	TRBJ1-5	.	CASSQAQDANQPQHF	TGTGCCAGCAGCCAGGCACAGGATGCCAATCAGCCCCAGCATTTT
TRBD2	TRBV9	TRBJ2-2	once	CASSVGLTGTILTGELFF	TGTGCCAGCAGCGTGGGATTAACCGGGACTATTCTTACCGGGGAGCTGTTTTTT
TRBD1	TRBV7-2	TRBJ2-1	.	CASSFPGTGAYNEQFF	TGTGCCAGCAGCTTCCCCGGGACAGGGGCATACAATGAGCAGTTCTTC
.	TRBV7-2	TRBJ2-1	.	CASSPRSNEQFF	TGTGCCAGCAGCCCTAGAAGCAATGAGCAGTTCTTC
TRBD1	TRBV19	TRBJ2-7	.	CASSLFGTGPYEQYF	TGTGCCAGTAGTCTCTTCGGGACAGGGCCCTACGAGCAGTACTTC
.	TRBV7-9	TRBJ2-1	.	CASSFLKSEQFF	TGTGCCAGCAGCTTTCTGAAGAGTGAGCAGTTCTTC
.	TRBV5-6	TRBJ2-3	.	CASSRERTDTQYF	TGTGCCAGCTCACGGGAACGCACAGATACGCAGTATTTT
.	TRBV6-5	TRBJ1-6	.	CASSYSTQVGSPLHF	TGTGCCAGCAGTTACTCGACTCAAGTCGGTTCACCCCTCCACTTT
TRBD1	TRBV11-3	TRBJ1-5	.	CASSHRDREGAQHF	TGTGCCAGCAGCCACCGGGACAGGGAGGGGGCCCAGCATTTT
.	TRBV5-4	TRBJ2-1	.	CASSKDSYNEQFF	TGTGCCAGCAGCAAGGACAGCTACAATGAGCAGTTCTTC
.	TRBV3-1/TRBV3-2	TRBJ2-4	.	CASSQFEDIQYF	TGTGCCAGCAGCCAATTCGAGGACATTCAGTACTTC
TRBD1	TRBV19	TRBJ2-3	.	CASGSTGPPGYF	TGTGCCAGTGGCTCGACAGGGCCCCCGGGGTATTTT
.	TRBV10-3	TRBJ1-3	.	CASVEGGLRNTIYF	TGTGCCTCCGTGGAGGGCGGGCTTAGAAACACCATATATTTT
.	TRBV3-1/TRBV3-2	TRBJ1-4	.	CASSQRSAGSGEKLFF	TGTGCCAGCAGCCAGAGATCGGCAGGGTCGGGCGAAAAACTGTTTTTT
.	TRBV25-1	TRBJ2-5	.	CASSDRVGLKTQYF	TGTGCCAGCAGTGACAGGGTCGGGCTCAAGACCCAGTACTTC
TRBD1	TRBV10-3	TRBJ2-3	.	CAISTTGQGVDTQYF	TGTGCCATCAGCACAACGGGACAGGGGGTGGATACGCAGTATTTT
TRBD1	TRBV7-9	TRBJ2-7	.	CASSSMGQGYYEQYF	TGTGCCAGCAGCTCGATGGGACAGGGGTACTACGAGCAGTACTTC
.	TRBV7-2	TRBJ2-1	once	CASSLSRSTHWYNEQFF	TGTGCCAGCAGCTTGAGCAGATCGACACATTGGTACAATGAGCAGTTCTTC
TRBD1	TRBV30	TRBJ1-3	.	CAWKRTGEHTIYF	TGTGCCTGGAAAAGGACAGGGGAACACACCATATATTTT
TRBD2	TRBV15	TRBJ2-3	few	CATSRDTGLANKITDTQYF	TGTGCCACCAGCAGAGATACGGGACTAGCTAATAAAATCACAGATACGCAGTATTTT
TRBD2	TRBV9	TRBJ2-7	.	CASSVGTSGGAEGEQYF	TGTGCCAGCAGCGTAGGTACTAGCGGGGGGGCTGAGGGCGAGCAGTACTTC
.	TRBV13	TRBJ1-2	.	CASSLGGGGNGYTF	TGTGCCAGCAGCTTAGGTGGCGGGGGAAATGGCTACACCTTC
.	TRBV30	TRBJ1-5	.	CAWSVPWQGRGNQPQHF	TGTGCCTGGAGTGTACCATGGCAGGGGAGAGGCAATCAGCCCCAGCATTTT
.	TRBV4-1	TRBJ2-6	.	CASSQDEVGARRVSSGANVLTF	TGCGCCAGCAGCCAAGATGAGGTTGGCGCACGTAGAGTAAGCTCTGGGGCCAACGTCCTGACTTTC
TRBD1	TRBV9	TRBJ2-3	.	CASSAGRTGRGTDTQYF	TGTGCCAGCAGTGCGGGGCGGACAGGGCGCGGGACAGATACGCAGTATTTT
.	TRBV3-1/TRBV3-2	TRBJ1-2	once	CASSQVSRGGYTF	TGTGCCAGCAGCCAAGTCTCTCGGGGGGGCTACACCTTC
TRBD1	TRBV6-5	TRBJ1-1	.	CASSLGQENTEAFF	TGTGCCAGCAGTTTGGGACAGGAGAACACTGAAGCTTTCTTT
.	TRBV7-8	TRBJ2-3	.	CASSLGSRGVDTQYF	TGTGCCAGCAGCTTAGGGTCGAGAGGTGTCGATACGCAGTATTTT